This is a list of T cell receptor beta chains from one sample in a study of T-cell reconstitution after alpha-beta-depleted transplantation in children. TCRdb re-called the PCR reads with MiXCR, one entry per CDR3 protein. Among 210,000 or so distinct CDR3 sequences listed, 9.5% to 13% were seen once. Specimen: PBMCs, collected before TCRalphabeta/CD19-depleted stem cell transplant. Receptor source: a child less than two years old with acute myeloid leukemia, due to receive a stem cell transplant. The CDR3 runs from the conserved cysteine through the conserved F or W. A D gene is named only where the DNA matches it firmly. A row's size may be missing; if present it is once, few, many or a size class.

D	V	J	size	DNA	CDR3
.	TRBV14	TRBJ1-6	many	TGTGCCAGCAGCCAAGAACCCCGGGCCACGGGCTCACCCCTCCACTTT	CASSQEPRATGSPLHF
.	TRBV12-3/TRBV12-4	TRBJ2-2	many	TGTGCCTTTCGCCCGGGGCAGTCCACCGGGGAGCTGTTTTTT	CAFRPGQSTGELFF
.	TRBV5-1	TRBJ1-4	many	TGCGCCAGCAGGGAACACCACACCCCCAATGAAAAACTGTTTTTT	CASREHHTPNEKLFF
.	TRBV5-1	TRBJ2-2	many	TGCGCCAGCAGCTTCGTCGGGGGCCGGACCGGGGAGCTGTTTTTT	CASSFVGGRTGELFF
.	TRBV12-3/TRBV12-4	TRBJ1-1	many	TGTGCCAGCAGTTTATTCAGGTTCACTGAAGCTTTCTTT	CASSLFRFTEAFF
.	TRBV2	TRBJ2-5	many	TGTGCCAGCAGTGGGAACGCGAACTACCAAGAGACCCAGTACTTC	CASSGNANYQETQYF
TRBD1	TRBV20-1	TRBJ1-1	many	TGCAGTGCTAAACGGACAGGGGCAACTGAAGCTTTCTTT	CSAKRTGATEAFF
.	TRBV20-1	TRBJ2-6	many	TGCAGTGCTAGCCCGGGGTCTGGGGCCAACGTCCTGACTTTC	CSASPGSGANVLTF
TRBD2	TRBV7-8	TRBJ2-1	.	TGTGCCAGCCGGCTAGCGGGAGATTATGAGCAGTTCTTC	CASRLAGDYEQFF
TRBD2	TRBV20-1	TRBJ2-7	many	TGCAGTGCTGTAGCGGGAAGGGAGCAGTACTTC	CSAVAGREQYF
.	TRBV5-1	TRBJ1-2	few	TGCGCCAGCAGCAAAAACGTCCCGACAGCCCAGTCGGTCGAAGGCTACACCTTC	CASSKNVPTAQSVEGYTF
.	TRBV11-2	TRBJ2-4	.	TGTGCCAGCAGCTCCCAAGATGGACCGTCCCAAAACATTCAGTACTTC	CASSSQDGPSQNIQYF
.	TRBV5-1	TRBJ1-1	many	TGCGCCAGCAGCTCCGCAGGGGCGAGCGCTGAAGCTTTCTTT	CASSSAGASAEAFF
.	TRBV12-3/TRBV12-4	TRBJ2-7	many	TGTGCCAGCAGTCGAGGGGGTAACTACGAGCAGTACTTC	CASSRGGNYEQYF
.	TRBV4-1	TRBJ1-2	many	TGCGCCAGCAGCCAAGAAGGTGGTTGGGGGGGCGGCTACACCTTC	CASSQEGGWGGGYTF
.	TRBV11-2	TRBJ1-2	many	TGTGCCAGCAGCGCCGCAGGACGGTCCTATGGCTACACCTTC	CASSAAGRSYGYTF
TRBD2	TRBV18	TRBJ2-1	many	TGTGCCAGCTCACTCGGGACTAGCGGGATAGTTGATGAGCAGTTCTTC	CASSLGTSGIVDEQFF
.	TRBV28	TRBJ2-7	many	TGTGCCAGCAGTTTTAGGGGTCCTAGCTCCTACGAGCAGTACTTC	CASSFRGPSSYEQYF
.	TRBV7-2	TRBJ2-1	many	TGTGCCAGCAGCTCGTCACGGATAGGGGAGCAGTTCTTC	CASSSSRIGEQFF
.	TRBV20-1	TRBJ1-2	many	TGCAGTGCCCAGAGAGGAGGGGCTCACTATGGCTACACCTTC	CSAQRGGAHYGYTF
TRBD1	TRBV20-1	TRBJ2-1	many	TGCAGTGCTAGCGTTCCCGGGACAGGGGACAATGAGCAGTTCTTC	CSASVPGTGDNEQFF
TRBD2	TRBV7-2	TRBJ2-5	many	TGTGCCAGCAGCGACAGGACTAGCGGAGAAGAGACCCAGTACTTC	CASSDRTSGEETQYF
TRBD1	TRBV7-8	TRBJ2-7	few	TGTGCCAGCAGCTTGACAGGGAGCAGAATCTACGAGCAGTACTTC	CASSLTGSRIYEQYF